The rows below give T cell receptor beta chains drawn from one sample of a study of CD8 T cells in Susac syndrome. TCRdb analysed the immunoSEQ multiplex PCR reads with MiXCR anew, one entry per CDR3 protein. This table has about 200,000 distinct CDR3 sequences, around 95% appearing once. Sequencing input: CD4+ T cells from PBMCs. Receptors were obtained from a human donor with multiple sclerosis. The CDR3 runs from the conserved cysteine through the conserved F or W. D genes are given only for firm matches. Expanded clones get a size class; other rows say once, few or many, or leave the size out.

clone_size j_call v_call cdr3_length d_call cdr3_aa cdr3_nt
NA TRBJ1-1 TRBV27 13 NA CASSFSTMSEAFF TGTGCCAGCAGTTTCTCCACCATGTCTGAAGCTTTCTTT
NA TRBJ2-3 TRBV20-1 11 NA CSARKGTTQYF TGCAGTGCTAGAAAAGGGACTACGCAGTATTTT
NA TRBJ1-2 TRBV20-1 13 NA CSATIQLSYGYTF TGCAGTGCTACCATTCAACTCTCCTATGGCTACACCTTC
NA TRBJ1-1 TRBV3-1 14 NA CASSQGGEGTEAFF TGTGCCAGCAGCCAAGGGGGGGAGGGCACTGAAGCTTTCTTT
NA TRBJ2-3 TRBV7-2 16 TRBD2 CASSPSGVSSTDTQYF TGTGCCAGCAGCCCCAGCGGGGTCTCTAGCACAGATACGCAGTATTTT
NA TRBJ2-5 TRBV5-4 19 TRBD2 CASSLSPGLAGGVQETQYF TGTGCCAGCAGCTTATCTCCGGGACTAGCGGGGGGGGTCCAAGAGACCCAGTACTTC
NA TRBJ1-2 TRBV20-1 13 NA CSARDTPDYGYTF TGCAGTGCTAGAGATACACCAGACTATGGCTACACCTTC
NA TRBJ2-6 TRBV7-6 15 NA CASSARFSGANVLTF TGTGCCAGCAGCGCCAGGTTCTCTGGGGCCAACGTCCTGACTTTC
NA TRBJ1-1 TRBV5-1 15 NA CASSTKARGNTEAFF TGCGCCAGCAGCACGAAGGCCCGGGGGAACACTGAAGCTTTCTTT
once TRBJ1-2 TRBV30 12 NA CAWSPGDYGYTF TGTGCCTGGAGTCCAGGGGACTATGGCTACACCTTC
NA TRBJ2-5 TRBV7-2 16 NA CASSLGGLEYQETQYF TGTGCCAGCAGCTTAGGGGGTTTAGAGTACCAAGAGACCCAGTACTTC
NA TRBJ2-5 TRBV13 16 TRBD2 CASSFSGGTSIETQYF TGTGCCAGCAGCTTTAGCGGGGGCACCTCCATAGAGACCCAGTACTTC
NA TRBJ2-7 TRBV7-2 15 TRBD2 CASSWRGGVSYEQYF TGTGCCAGCAGCTGGCGGGGGGGCGTCTCCTACGAGCAGTACTTC
NA TRBJ2-3 TRBV2 13 NA CASIWPGSDTQYF TGTGCCAGCATTTGGCCGGGTTCAGATACGCAGTATTTT
NA TRBJ1-4 TRBV20-1 14 NA CSVQNPATNEKLFF TGCAGTGTCCAGAATCCTGCAACTAATGAAAAACTGTTTTTT
once TRBJ1-2 TRBV7-9 15 TRBD1 CASSSSQGALHGYTF TGTGCCAGCAGCTCCTCGCAGGGGGCCCTCCATGGCTACACCTTC
NA TRBJ2-1 TRBV27 11 NA CASSRRNEQFF TGTGCCAGCAGTCGGCGCAATGAGCAGTTCTTC
NA TRBJ1-2 TRBV23-1 14 NA CASSPPVGAAGYTF TGCGCCAGCAGCCCTCCCGTGGGGGCGGCCGGCTACACCTTC
NA TRBJ1-2 TRBV7-8 14 NA CASSFRGANYGYTF TGTGCCAGCAGCTTCAGAGGAGCTAACTATGGCTACACCTTC
NA TRBJ2-1 TRBV28 16 TRBD2 CASSLLGTSGTNEQFF TGTGCCAGCAGTCTCCTCGGGACTAGCGGGACGAATGAGCAGTTCTTC
once TRBJ1-2 TRBV28 13 TRBD1 CASWSTGVRGYTF TGTGCCAGTTGGTCAACAGGGGTGAGGGGCTACACCTTC
NA TRBJ1-6 TRBV4-2 14 NA CASSLPGSNSPLHF TGTGCCAGCAGCCTACCGGGCTCAAATTCACCCCTCCACTTT
NA TRBJ1-2 TRBV29-1 12 NA CSVDTLGYGYTF TGCAGCGTTGACACCCTGGGCTATGGCTACACCTTC
NA TRBJ2-1 TRBV3-1 16 NA CASSSRDRTYYNEQFF TGTGCCAGCAGCTCTCGGGACCGTACATACTACAATGAGCAGTTCTTC
NA TRBJ2-1 TRBV2 15 TRBD1 CASSGTGGGYNEQFF TGTGCCAGCAGCGGGACAGGGGGCGGGTACAATGAGCAGTTCTTC
NA TRBJ2-1 TRBV24-1 11 NA CATSDGVEQFF TGTGCCACCAGTGATGGAGTAGAGCAGTTCTTC
once TRBJ2-5 TRBV6-1 15 TRBD2 CASSEERLAGETQYF TGTGCCAGCAGTGAAGAGCGACTAGCGGGGGAGACCCAGTACTTC
NA TRBJ1-6 TRBV12-3/TRBV12-4 18 TRBD1 CASNRTGLASIANSPLHF TGTGCCAGCAACCGGACAGGGTTGGCATCGATAGCGAATTCACCCCTCCACTTT
NA TRBJ1-5 TRBV20-1 14 NA CSANEPVSNQPQHF TGCAGTGCTAATGAACCGGTTAGCAATCAGCCCCAGCATTTT
NA TRBJ2-5 TRBV2 13 NA CASTDRRQETQYF TGTGCCAGCACCGACAGGAGACAAGAGACCCAGTACTTC
NA TRBJ2-5 TRBV4-2 18 TRBD2 CASSQEPSASGGLETQYF TGTGCCAGCAGCCAAGAACCGTCCGCTAGCGGGGGATTGGAGACCCAGTACTTC
NA TRBJ1-5 TRBV4-1 17 NA CASSQASKGRVHQPQHF TGCGCCAGCAGCCAAGCTTCAAAAGGGAGGGTACATCAGCCCCAGCATTTT
NA TRBJ2-1 TRBV24-1 14 TRBD1 CATSHPGQHNEQFF TGTGCCACCAGCCATCCGGGACAGCACAATGAGCAGTTCTTC
few TRBJ1-1 TRBV15 12 TRBD1 CATSRDRAEAFF TGTGCCACCAGCAGGGACAGGGCTGAAGCTTTCTTT
NA TRBJ2-1 TRBV30 15 TRBD2 CAWTLRGGPYNEQFF TGTGCCTGGACTCTACGGGGGGGCCCCTACAATGAGCAGTTCTTC